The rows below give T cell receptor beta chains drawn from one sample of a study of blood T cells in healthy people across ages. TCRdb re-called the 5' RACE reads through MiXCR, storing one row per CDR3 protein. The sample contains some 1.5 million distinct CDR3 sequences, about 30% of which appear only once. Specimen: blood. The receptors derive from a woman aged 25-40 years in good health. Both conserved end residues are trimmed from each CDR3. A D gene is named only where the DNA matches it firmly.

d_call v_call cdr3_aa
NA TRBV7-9 ASSPPPADAQY
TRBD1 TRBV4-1 ASSQGWGQGFNEQF
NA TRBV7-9 ASSARVNKSAF
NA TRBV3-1 ASSHYGDSNEQF
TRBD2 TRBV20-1 SALAGEQTLTQY
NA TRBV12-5 ASGLSGLQETQY
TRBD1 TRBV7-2 ASSLEGTVGSYNEQF
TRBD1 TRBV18 ASSRGQGARAQTEAF
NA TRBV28 ASRLIGDPQPQH
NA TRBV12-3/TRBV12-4 ASSLSPLGDTQY
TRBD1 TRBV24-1 ATSDRATDTQY
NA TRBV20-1 SAHRSYEQY
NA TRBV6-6 ASSPTVGMGDIQF
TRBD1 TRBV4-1 ASSLPRRDRDYSPLH
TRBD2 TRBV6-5 ASRAGGVPDTQY
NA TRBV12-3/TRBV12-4 ASSTDFSTDTQY
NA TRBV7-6 ASSLTSASNEQY
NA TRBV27 ASSFQATNYYGYT
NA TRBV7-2 AGSSRHTQY
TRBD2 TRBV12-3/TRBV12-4 ASSLERERNEQF
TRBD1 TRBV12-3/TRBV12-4 ASSPRSTGGLYEQY
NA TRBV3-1 ATVGGPYNEQF
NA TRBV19 ASSTSDKNTEAF
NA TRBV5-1 ASSGRAGNTEAF
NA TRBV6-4 ASSSGEGDIQY
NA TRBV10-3 AIPPGEQY
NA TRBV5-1 ASSGPEGRKKRWGYGYT
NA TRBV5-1 ASKGETQF
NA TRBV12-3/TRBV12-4 ASSSGEKNTEAF